Each of the 23 T cell receptor beta chains below was sequenced from the same sample in a study of control samples from healthy donors and cancer patients. TCRdb keeps only in-frame clones here, not all; method: immunoSEQ multiplex PCR. The repertoire consists of 130,000 to 150,000 clones, with approximately 91% occurring once and the leading ten covering 3% to 3.5%. The sample taken for sequencing was blood. These receptors were obtained from a man under 40 in good health.

This chain joins TRBV5-4 and TRBJ2-1, with 10 bases fitting TRBD1. Germline trimming cut 1 base from V and 5 bases from J; bases unmatched to any gene: 3. This CDR3 has 15 amino acids. CDR1 and CDR2 from the germline V gene are SGHNT and YYREEE (reference sequence). The CDR3 region has the DNA TGTGCCAGCAGCTTGTCCGGGACAGGGGACAATGAGCAGTTCTTC. This codes for CASSLSGTGDNEQFF. Complete variable domain (other parts from reference TRBV5-4 and TRBJ2-1): ETGVTQSPTHLIKTRGQQVTLRCSSQSGHNTVSWYQQALGQGPQFIFQYYREEENGRGNFPPRFSGLQFPNYSSELNVNALELDDSALYLCASSLSGTGDNEQFFGPGTRLTVL.

The rearrangement links TRBV19 to TRBJ1-2, with 7 bases fitting TRBD1. The CDR3 loop spans 16 amino acids. The junction had 9 bases not matched to a gene; V was cut back by 4 bases and J by 1 base. The germline V gene has CDR1 LNHDA and CDR2 SQIVND (reference sequence). The CDR3: CASSTWTGLGNYGYTF. The CDR3 nucleotides are TGTGCCAGTAGTACCTGGACAGGTCTAGGTAACTATGGCTACACCTTC. Together with reference TRBV19 and TRBJ1-2, the CDR3 gives the full variable domain: DGGITQSPKYLFRKEGQNVTLSCEQNLNHDAMYWYRQDPGQGLRLIYYSQIVNDFQKGDIAEGYSVSREKKESFPLTVTSAQKNPTAFYLCASSTWTGLGNYGYTFGSGTRLTVV.

The rearrangement joins TRBV6-5 to TRBJ1-1; TRBD1 aligns across 12 bases. CDR1 is MNHEY, CDR2 SVGAGI, per germline. J gave up 5 bases and V 6 bases, and 4 bases lay outside the gene matches. The CDR3 sequence is 14 residues long. The CDR3 region has the DNA TGTGCCAGCAGGATGGGACAGGGGGCGACTGAAGCTTTCTTT. Translated: CASRMGQGATEAFF.

Here the CDR3 DNA reads TGTGCCAGTAAGGAACAGGGCCATAGCAATCAGCCCCAGCATTTT. Its protein is CASKEQGHSNQPQHF. The V and J genes are TRBV19 and TRBJ1-5; D is possibly TRBD1 (6 bases). The CDR3 totals 15 residues. Deletions cut 7 bases from V and 0 bases from J, with 13 bases between. Germline-derived CDR1 and CDR2 are LNHDA and SQIVND (reference sequence).

V and J are TRBV7-9 and TRBJ2-2; maybe TRBD2 (5 bases). This CDR3 has 15 residues. The V and J ends lost 5 bases and 3 bases respectively, with 13 bases between them. Per the germline V gene, CDR1 is SEHNR and CDR2 is FQNEAQ (reference sequence). The CDR3 region is CASSASGPYTGELFF. The CDR3 nucleotides read TGTGCCAGCAGCGCGAGCGGACCCTACACCGGGGAGCTGTTTTTT.

V usage is TRBV12-3 or TRBV12-4 and J usage is TRBJ1-2, with a weak D call TRBD1 (5 bases). Trimming shortened V by 4 bases and J by 7 bases, and 13 bases separated the two germline ends. The CDR3 contains 13 residues. The CDR3 nucleotides are TGTGCCAGCAGTTCGGGGCCCAACCCTGGCTACACCTTC. It yields the protein CASSSGPNPGYTF.

The chain joins TRBV5-1 to TRBJ2-1, with 7 bases matching TRBD2. Germline V gene lookup returns CDR1 SGHRS and CDR2 YFSETQ. The CDR3 is made up of 18 amino acids. Trimming removed 2 bases from V and 7 bases from J; junction bases left unmatched: 18. CDR3 region: CASSFSGTITGIGNEQFF. The CDR3 coding sequence is TGCGCCAGCAGCTTCTCCGGGACTATTACGGGTATTGGAAATGAGCAGTTCTTC.

The J gene is TRBJ2-3, the V gene TRBV9; perhaps TRBD2 as D (6 bases). CDR1 and CDR2 (germline): SGDLS, YYNGEE. Trimming removed 4 bases at V and 1 base at J, with 13 bases between. This CDR3 comprises 15 residues. The CDR3: CASSSGPQRTDTQYF. CDR3 DNA sequence: TGTGCCAGCAGCAGCGGGCCCCAACGCACAGATACGCAGTATTTT.

The rearrangement links TRBV19 to TRBJ1-1; TRBD1 is a possible D gene (5 bases). V was shortened by 8 bases and J by 3 bases, with 13 bases between the two germline ends. CDR3 length: 13 amino acids. Germline assignment: CDR1 LNHDA and CDR2 SQIVND (reference sequence). In DNA, the CDR3 is TGTGCCAGTGAGTTTGGGGCAGACACTGAAGCTTTCTTT. As protein: CASEFGADTEAFF.

The chain carries TRBV27 and TRBJ1-2; 12 bases align to TRBD1. V lost 4 bases to trimming and J lost 8 bases; unmatched junction nucleotides: 2. This CDR3 is built from 13 residues. CDR1 is MNHEY and CDR2 is SMNVEV in the germline V gene (reference sequence). CDR3 nucleotide sequence: TGTGCCAGCAGTTGGGGGACAGGGGGCGGCTACACCTTC. Its protein product is CASSWGTGGGYTF.

This chain joins TRBV19 and TRBJ2-7; tentatively, D is TRBD1 (5 bases). This CDR3 region has 13 residues. Germline lookup yields CDR1 LNHDA and CDR2 SQIVND (reference sequence). The V end lost 1 base, the J end lost 5 bases, and 9 bases lay between the germline ends. The CDR3 region has the DNA TGTGCCAGTAGTATAGTGGGGCTCAACGAGCAGTACTTC. Translating gives CASSIVGLNEQYF.

V usage is TRBV11-2 and J usage is TRBJ2-7, with 9 bases lining up with TRBD2. Germline V CDR1 and CDR2: SGHAT, FQNNGV. CDR3 length: 15 residues. The V segment lost 5 bases and the J segment 6 bases; nucleotides outside the gene matches: 11. The CDR3 nucleotides are TGTGCCAGCAGCCAAGGGACTAGCTCATGGGTCGAGCAGTACTTC. Residues: CASSQGTSSWVEQYF.

The chain couples TRBV27 to TRBJ2-7, with D possibly TRBD1 on 6 matching bases. V dropped 3 bases and J dropped 3 bases, with 21 bases sitting between them. The CDR3 is 17 residues long. The germline CDR1 and CDR2 sequences are MNHEY and SMNVEV (reference sequence). Written as DNA, the CDR3 is TGTGCCAGCAGTTTTCGGTCAGGGGCCCTAATTGACTACGAGCAGTACTTC. Its translation: CASSFRSGALIDYEQYF.

The chain links TRBV14 to TRBJ1-2, with D possibly being TRBD1 (6 bases). There are 13 residues in the CDR3. CDR1 is SGHDN, CDR2 FVKESK, per germline. With 2 bases removed from V and 4 bases from J, the gap between germline ends came to 8 bases. The CDR3 bases are TGTGCCAGCAGCCAATCACAGGGCTATGGCTACACCTTC. This sequence encodes CASSQSQGYGYTF.

The V and J genes are TRBV3-1 (or the pseudogene TRBV3-2) and TRBJ1-6; 8 positions match TRBD1. The CDR3 spans 15 residues. Germline lookup yields CDR1 LGHDT and CDR2 YNNKEL (reference sequence). The J segment lost 6 bases and the V segment lost 0 bases, leaving 1 base of the junction unmatched. The CDR3 loop is CASSQDRGPNSPLHF. The CDR3 DNA sequence: TGTGCCAGCAGCCAAGACAGGGGGCCTAATTCACCCCTCCACTTT.

The chain combines TRBV4-2 with TRBJ1-2; unclear D gene. The V and J ends lost 0 bases and 4 bases respectively, with 15 bases between them. The CDR3 is made up of 16 amino acids. Germline CDR1 reads LGHNA; CDR2 reads YNFKEQ. CDR3 bases: TGTGCCAGCAGCCAAGATAGAGACACTCGGCGCTATGGCTACACCTTC. This encodes CASSQDRDTRRYGYTF.

This clone was observed a single time. The chain combines TRBV3-1 (or the pseudogene TRBV3-2) with TRBJ2-2, with unresolved D. Germline V CDR1 and CDR2: LGHDT, YNNKEL (reference sequence). V gave up 1 base and J gave up 4 bases, with 7 bases separating them. The length of the CDR3 is 14 residues. The CDR3 DNA sequence: TGTGCCAGCAGCCAAGGTCCTAGCACCGGGGAGCTGTTTTTT. It translates to CASSQGPSTGELFF.

The CDR3 spells CASSLAAGAGNTIYF. CDR3 DNA: TGCGCCAGCAGCTTGGCGGCAGGGGCTGGAAACACCATATATTTT. This rearrangement joins TRBV5-1 to TRBJ1-3; TRBD1 is a possible D gene (6 bases). The CDR3 consists of 15 residues. Trimming left V 0 bases short and J 2 bases short, with 9 bases between. Looked up from germline, CDR1 is SGHRS and CDR2 is YFSETQ.

This clone occurred a few times. This chain connects TRBV19 to TRBJ2-7; TRBD1 agrees at 11 bases. This CDR3 spans 17 amino acids. With V trimmed by 5 bases and J by 2 bases, 11 bases remained unmatched. CDR1 and CDR2 (germline): LNHDA, SQIVND (reference sequence). The CDR3: CASSLRTGGYVTYEQYF. CDR3 nucleotide sequence: TGTGCCAGTAGTCTGCGGACAGGGGGCTATGTCACCTACGAGCAGTACTTC.

V gene TRBV28 combines with J gene TRBJ1-5; TRBD1 might be the D (6 bases). V was shortened by 6 bases and J by 4 bases, with 7 bases between the two germline ends. The CDR3 has 12 residues. The germline CDR1 and CDR2 sequences are MDHEN and SYDVKM. This CDR3 is CASRQGNQPQHF. Here the CDR3 DNA reads TGTGCCAGCAGACAGGGTAATCAGCCCCAGCATTTT. Looking up the rest from reference TRBV28 and TRBJ1-5 gives the full variable domain: DVKVTQSSRYLVKRTGEKVFLECVQDMDHENMFWYRQDPGLGLRLIYFSYDVKMKEKGDIPEGYSVSREKKERFSLILESASTNQTSMYLCASRQGNQPQHFGDGTRLSIL.

This clone was seen only a few times. The V and J genes are TRBV7-2 and TRBJ1-1; TRBD1 agrees at 8 bases. The CDR3 runs 14 residues. Germline trimming cut 5 bases from V and 6 bases from J; bases unmatched to any gene: 8. Germline lookup yields CDR1 SGHTA and CDR2 FQGNSA. CDR3 DNA: TGTGCCAGCAGCAGTGGACAGGGTGGGTCTGAAGCTTTCTTT. As protein: CASSSGQGGSEAFF.

This clone was observed a few times. The rearrangement links TRBV5-1 to TRBJ1-5, with a weak D call TRBD1 (5 bases). Looked up from germline, CDR1 is SGHRS and CDR2 is YFSETQ. This CDR3 comprises 16 residues. Trimming took 0 bases from V and 1 from J, leaving 11 bases between them. Here the CDR3 DNA reads TGCGCCAGCAGCTTGGATGGGGGTTACAGCAATCAGCCCCAGCATTTT. It yields the protein CASSLDGGYSNQPQHF.

The chain is built from TRBV28 and TRBJ2-1; D is ambiguous. The V gene lost 5 bases and the J gene lost 6 bases, with 17 bases spanning the gap. CDR1 is MDHEN, CDR2 SYDVKM, per germline. The CDR3 is 15 residues long. The CDR3 sequence: CASSAPDPGVNEQFF. Written as DNA, the CDR3 is TGTGCCAGCAGTGCCCCAGACCCAGGCGTCAATGAGCAGTTCTTC.